The 19 T cell receptor beta chains presented below share a single source sample, sequenced in a study of blood T cell repertoires in COVID-19. Using immunoSEQ multiplex PCR, the repertoire was profiled, and TCRdb retains in-frame clones only, with some absent. The data show around 9,200 clones, 70% to 90% seen once. Sequencing was carried out using peripheral blood. The receptors originated from a man aged 55 to 70 with acute or convalescent COVID-19.

V and J are TRBV29-1 and TRBJ1-2; 9 bases agree with TRBD1. The V and J ends lost 4 bases and 4 bases, in that order; junction bases with no gene match: 1. CDR1 and CDR2 (germline): SQVTM, ANQGSEA. CDR3 length: 12 residues. The CDR3 reads CSVGGQGYGYTF. CDR3 bases: TGCAGCGTTGGGGGACAGGGCTATGGCTACACCTTC.

The chain has TRBV27 and TRBJ1-2; D uncertain. The germline V gene has CDR1 MNHEY and CDR2 SMNVEV (reference sequence). With 7 bases removed from V and 2 bases from J, the gap between germline ends came to 14 bases. The CDR3 length is 14 residues. For the CDR3, the DNA is TGTGCCAGCAAGGGAGTTGGCAGAAACTATGGCTACACCTTC. Encoded protein: CASKGVGRNYGYTF.

V and J are TRBV19 and TRBJ1-6, with D possibly matching TRBD1 (6 bases). The germline V and J ends were trimmed by 6 bases and 0 bases, with 18 bases remaining between them. CDR1 is LNHDA, CDR2 SQIVND, per germline (reference sequence). There are 18 residues in the CDR3. The CDR3 loop is CASRLGQAGRSYNSPLHF. CDR3 coding DNA: TGTGCCAGTAGGCTGGGACAAGCCGGTCGCTCCTATAATTCACCCCTCCACTTT.

J is TRBJ2-3 and V is TRBV7-3, with 8 positions matching TRBD2. The V and J ends lost 2 bases and 2 bases, in that order; junction bases with no gene match: 9. Germline CDR1 is SGHTA and CDR2 is FQGTGA. The CDR3 is made up of 17 amino acids. The CDR3 DNA reads as TGTGCCAGCAGCTTACCTCCCAGCGGGGGCCACACAGATACGCAGTATTTT. Translated, it gives CASSLPPSGGHTDTQYF.

The V call is TRBV27, the J call TRBJ1-4, with 10 bases identical to TRBD1. Trimming took 9 bases from V and 6 from J; bases not matched to a gene: 10. This CDR3 has 15 residues. The germline V gene has CDR1 MNHEY and CDR2 SMNVEV (reference sequence). The DNA of the CDR3 is TGTGCCAGTAGACAGGGGGCAGACCAGGATGAAAAACTGTTTTTT. It translates to CASRQGADQDEKLFF. Together with reference TRBV27 and TRBJ1-4, the CDR3 gives the full variable domain: EAQVTQNPRYLITVTGKKLTVTCSQNMNHEYMSWYRQDPGLGLRQIYYSMNVEVTDKGDVPEGYKVSRKEKRNFPLILESPSPNQTSLYFCASRQGADQDEKLFFGSGTQLSVL.

The gene calls are TRBV6-4 and TRBJ1-3; TRBD1 agrees at 8 bases. J was trimmed by 0 bases and V by 4 bases; bases with no gene match: 8. This CDR3 has 17 amino acids. Per the germline V gene, CDR1 is MRHNA and CDR2 is SNTAGT. The CDR3 sequence is CASSGLDRVNSGNTIYF. The CDR3 region has the DNA TGTGCCAGCAGTGGGTTGGACAGGGTCAACTCTGGAAACACCATATATTTT.

This rearrangement joins TRBV5-4 to TRBJ2-3; D gene uncertain. The V and J ends lost 0 bases and 4 bases respectively, with 6 bases between them. Looked up from germline, CDR1 is SGHNT and CDR2 is YYREEE (reference sequence). The CDR3 totals 13 residues. CDR3 DNA: TGTGCCAGCAGCTTGGATCGGGCAGATACGCAGTATTTT. It encodes CASSLDRADTQYF.

The V call is TRBV19, the J call TRBJ1-2; 9 positions match TRBD1. V lost 4 bases, J lost 3 bases, and 6 bases stayed unmatched. Per germline, CDR1 LNHDA and CDR2 SQIVND (reference sequence). CDR3 length: 15 residues. The CDR3 region is CASSSGTGMYYGYTF. CDR3 sequence (DNA): TGTGCCAGTAGTAGCGGGACAGGGATGTACTATGGCTACACCTTC.

This chain joins TRBV11-2 and TRBJ2-1, with D possibly TRBD1 on 6 matching bases. The CDR3 totals 15 residues. Germline lookup yields CDR1 SGHAT and CDR2 FQNNGV. V lost 5 bases and J 3 bases, leaving 14 bases between the germline ends. Written as DNA, the CDR3 is TGTGCCAGCAGCACAGCGACGACAGGCTACAATGAGCAGTTCTTC. Its translation is CASSTATTGYNEQFF.

CDR3 sequence: CASGVAASYNEQFF. CDR3 DNA: TGTGCCAGCGGAGTAGCGGCCAGCTACAATGAGCAGTTCTTC. The rearrangement uses TRBV3-1 (or the pseudogene TRBV3-2) and TRBJ2-1; D is perhaps TRBD2 (6 bases). Looked up from germline, CDR1 is LGHDT and CDR2 is YNNKEL (reference sequence). This CDR3 region has 14 residues. Trimming cost V 8 bases and J 3 bases, with 14 bases left between them.

The rearrangement links TRBV7-9 to TRBJ2-7, with 7 nucleotides matching TRBD2. J lost 3 bases, V lost 10 bases, and 15 bases had no gene match. This CDR3 has 15 amino acids. Germline assignment: CDR1 SEHNR and CDR2 FQNEAQ (reference sequence). The CDR3 here is CAIGPGGGSLYEQYV. The CDR3 DNA is TGTGCCATCGGACCCGGGGGAGGGAGTCTCTACGAGCAGTACGTC.

The chain joins TRBV7-3 to TRBJ1-5; D gene unclear. The CDR3 consists of 18 residues. In germline, CDR1 is SGHTA, CDR2 FQGTGA. The germline V and J ends were trimmed by 5 bases and 0 bases, with 20 bases remaining between them. Here the CDR3 DNA reads TGTGCCAGCAGCCCACGCCAGTCGGCGGCTTATAGCAATCAGCCCCAGCATTTT. Translated, it gives CASSPRQSAAYSNQPQHF. Supplemented by reference TRBV7-3 and TRBJ1-5, the full variable domain reads GAGVSQTPSNKVTEKGKYVELRCDPISGHTALYWYRQSLGQGPEFLIYFQGTGAADDSGLPNDRFFAVRPEGSVSTLKIQRTERGDSAVYLCASSPRQSAAYSNQPQHFGDGTRLSIL.

CDR3 in DNA: TGCGCCAGCAGCCAAGCGAGAATAGCGGCGTACACCGGGGAGCTGTTTTTT. Protein sequence: CASSQARIAAYTGELFF. The rearrangement links TRBV4-1 to TRBJ2-2; TRBD2 is a possible D gene (6 bases). Germline V gene sequence: CDR1 MGHRA, CDR2 YSYEKL. Trimming took off 1 base at V and 3 bases at J, with 15 bases between the two ends. CDR3 length equals 17 residues.

This clone was detected only once. The chain couples TRBV16 to TRBJ2-2; D uncertain. V lost 2 bases and J lost 2, with 6 bases in between. Germline CDR1 is KGHSY and CDR2 is FQNENV. The CDR3 consists of 14 residues. CDR3 nucleotides: TGTGCCAGCAGCCAAAACAGCAACACCGGGGAGCTGTTTTTT. Translation: CASSQNSNTGELFF.

The rearrangement uses TRBV5-1 and TRBJ1-4; D gene ambiguous. Germline V gene data show CDR1 as SGHRS and CDR2 as YFSETQ. V lost 3 bases, J lost 8 bases, and 11 bases lay in between. The CDR3 spans 13 residues. CDR3 residues: CASSYEGGEKLFF. CDR3 in DNA: TGCGCCAGCAGCTATGAGGGAGGGGAAAAACTGTTTTTT.

The table lists this clone with a few counts. The chain is built from TRBV19 and TRBJ2-7; maybe TRBD2 (5 bases). The CDR3 contains 13 residues. From germline, CDR1 is LNHDA and CDR2 SQIVND (reference sequence). With 3 bases removed from V and 2 bases from J, the gap between germline ends came to 8 bases. CDR3 sequence reads: CASSMVGAYEQYF. The CDR3 nucleotides read TGTGCCAGTAGTATGGTGGGAGCCTACGAGCAGTACTTC. Supplemented by reference TRBV19 and TRBJ2-7, the full variable domain reads DGGITQSPKYLFRKEGQNVTLSCEQNLNHDAMYWYRQDPGQGLRLIYYSQIVNDFQKGDIAEGYSVSREKKESFPLTVTSAQKNPTAFYLCASSMVGAYEQYFGPGTRLTVT.

V gene TRBV7-9 combines with J gene TRBJ2-2, with D tentatively TRBD1 (5 bases). Trimming pared 5 bases from V and 6 bases from J, leaving 16 bases between. This CDR3 has 15 amino acids. Germline V gives CDR1 SEHNR, CDR2 FQNEAQ (reference sequence). CDR3 loop: CASSQQAEVAGELFF. The CDR3 nucleotides are TGTGCCAGCAGCCAACAGGCCGAGGTGGCCGGGGAGCTGTTTTTT.

The chain employs TRBV7-6 and TRBJ1-6; TRBD1 is a possible D gene (5 bases). The V and J ends lost 3 bases and 5 bases respectively, with 8 bases between them. Germline CDR1 SGHVS, CDR2 FNYEAQ. This CDR3 has 14 residues. CDR3: CASSFWGDNSPLHF. CDR3 DNA sequence: TGTGCCAGCAGCTTTTGGGGGGATAATTCACCCCTCCACTTT.

The chain uses TRBV5-3 and TRBJ1-4, with D maybe TRBD1 (6 bases). TRBV5-3 is designated an ORF whose function remains uncertain. The ends were cut back, 4 bases at V and 7 bases at J, with 14 bases in the middle. The CDR3 extends over 14 amino acids. The CDR3 nucleotides are TGTGCCAGAAGCCCCGGGACATACCCTGAAAAACTGTTTTTT. Its translation: CARSPGTYPEKLFF.